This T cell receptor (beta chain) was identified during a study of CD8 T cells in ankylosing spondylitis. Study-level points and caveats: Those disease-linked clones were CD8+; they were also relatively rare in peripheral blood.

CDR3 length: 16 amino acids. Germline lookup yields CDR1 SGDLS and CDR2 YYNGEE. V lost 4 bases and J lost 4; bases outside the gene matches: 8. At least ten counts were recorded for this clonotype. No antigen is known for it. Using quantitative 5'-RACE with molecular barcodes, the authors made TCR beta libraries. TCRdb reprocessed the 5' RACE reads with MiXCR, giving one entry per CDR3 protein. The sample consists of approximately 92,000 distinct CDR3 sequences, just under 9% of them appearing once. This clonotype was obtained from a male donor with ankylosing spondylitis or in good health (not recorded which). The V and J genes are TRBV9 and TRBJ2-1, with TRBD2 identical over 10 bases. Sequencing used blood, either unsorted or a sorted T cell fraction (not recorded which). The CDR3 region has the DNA TGTGCCAGCAGCCCCGATAGCGGGGGGCCGTACAATGAGCAGTTCTTC. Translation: CASSPDSGGPYNEQFF. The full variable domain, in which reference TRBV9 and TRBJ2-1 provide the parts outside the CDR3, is DSGVTQTPKHLITATGQRVTLRCSPRSGDLSVYWYQQSLDQGLQFLIQYYNGEERAKGNILERFSAQQFPDLHSELNLSSLELGDSALYFCASSPDSGGPYNEQFFGPGTRLTVL.